This T cell receptor beta chain is from a study of blood T cell repertoires in COVID-19 (dated by TCRdb to 2018 to 2020). The study in broad terms: Collaborator samples came from the United States, Italy and Spain and covered acute and convalescent phases of COVID-19. The repertoires were made available in a free public database intended to serve as a resource for research on the immune response to SARS-CoV-2. Subjects who had been exposed to COVID-19, were actively infected with it, or had recovered from it provided the deeply sampled blood TCRbeta repertoires that made up the dataset. The samples were drawn from the first 160 participants of the ongoing ImmuneRACE study and from over a thousand subjects provided by 6 global collaborators. The material from the prospective study consisted of cDNA or gDNA derived from T cells, B-cell-depleted T cells, or PBMCs. Nearly every sample came with metadata listing a de-identified subject ID, COVID-19 status, age in years and sex. Where available, HLA class I and class II types were obtained from metadata supplied by the sample provider rather than from assay-based typing.

What the research found in general, with its limitations: The amount of clinical and demographic metadata varied by source and participant and was provided uncurated.

Turning to this clone: This receptor's antigen is unknown. No base quality values were provided; no much bigger clone lies one nucleotide off. This sample also contains other DNA sequences that code for the same CDR3.

Collaborating institutions collected whole blood in K2EDTA tubes following their own protocols. Collaborator samples were shipped for TCRbeta analysis as frozen whole blood, isolated PBMCs, or DNA extracted from either sample type. TCRbeta CDR3 regions were amplified from genomic DNA by means of the immunoSEQ Assay, a bias-controlled multiplex PCR. The study's processing was this. The number of nucleated cells in each sample was estimated by amplification of reference gene primers within the assay. To quantify the absolute abundance of each unique TCRbeta CDR3 rearrangement, sequence reads were collapsed and filtered. For each sample, productive Simpson clonality was calculated as the square root of Simpson's diversity index across productive rearrangements. TCRdb obtained this table from immuneACCESS and retained in-frame rearrangements with V and J assigned. These tables miss some clones; where compared with another copy, unresolved V genes account for less than half of the shortfall, and the remainder is unexplained. V and J calls and clone size are given by that table; D and trimming were obtained from the DNA. Counted in this sample were fewer than 45,000 clones; nearly 90% of them appeared once. The top ten hold around a quarter of the sample.

Trimmed from V: 2 bases; trimmed from J: 4 bases; junction bases lacking a gene match: 1. CDR3 length: 14 amino acids, cysteine to phenylalanine. Solely the CDR3 DNA is kept, with 42 bases framed from the first base. The germline V gene (reference sequence) supplies CDR1 MNHEY and CDR2 SMNVEV. The rearranged chain carries TRBV27 and TRBJ2-7, and 11 junctional nucleotides match TRBD2. The sample taken for sequencing was peripheral blood. The clonotype originates from a man aged 55 to 70 with active or convalescent COVID-19. The CDR3 in this case is CASSLGTSGYEQYF. The DNA sequence is as follows: TGTGCCAGCAGTTTAGGGACTAGCGGTTACGAGCAGTACTTC.